Below are 21 T cell receptor beta chains sequenced from a single sample in a study of T cells in Graves' hyperthyroidism and ophthalmopathy. Amplification targeted TCR beta CDR3 regions from RNA transcripts. RT-PCR in the first round (using the HTBI primer set) targeted the TCR CDR3. A single record per CDR3 protein comes from TCRdb applying MiXCR to the multiplex PCR reads. The repertoire includes under 750,000 distinct CDR3 sequences, about 19% of them detected once, and 15% to 20% sits in the top ten. The sample was blood. The origin of the receptors is a woman in her fifties or sixties with Graves' hyperthyroidism that later progressed to Graves' ophthalmopathy.

This clonotype appeared many times. The chain employs TRBV12-3 or TRBV12-4 and TRBJ1-2; D is unclear. The CDR3 is made up of 16 amino acids. V lost 3 bases to trimming and J lost 3 bases, with 17 bases between them. Here the CDR3 reads CASSLRLRGPHYGYTF. The CDR3 bases are TGTGCCAGCAGTTTGAGACTCCGGGGTCCCCACTATGGCTACACCTTC.

This clonotype was detected a few times. This rearrangement joins TRBV5-1 to TRBJ1-2, with D unresolved. V shed 0 bases and J shed 6 bases, with 18 bases lying between them. The CDR3 loop spans 16 amino acids. Germline V CDR1 and CDR2: SGHRS, YFSETQ. Here the CDR3 DNA reads TGCGCCAGCAGCTTGGGACGGATCTCCCCACACGATGGCTACACCTTC. Residues: CASSLGRISPHDGYTF.

In its sample, this clonotype was seen a few times. CDR3 coding DNA: TGTGCCAGCGTAGCGGGGGGGCGGAATACGCAGTATTTT. This encodes CASVAGGRNTQYF. This chain uses TRBV12-3 or TRBV12-4 with TRBJ2-3, with TRBD2 matching over 11 bases. This CDR3 has 13 amino acids. V gave up 8 bases and J gave up 7 bases; unmatched junction bases: 5.

This clonotype was seen more than once but under ten times. The gene calls are TRBV30 and TRBJ1-2; 9 nucleotides match TRBD1. The CDR3 consists of 18 residues. The V segment lost 1 base and the J segment 0 bases; nucleotides outside the gene matches: 12. Germline assignment: CDR1 GTSNPN and CDR2 SVGIG (reference sequence). The CDR3 is CAWSAGTGKSRTNYGYTF. Here the CDR3 DNA reads TGTGCCTGGAGTGCTGGGACAGGGAAAAGTAGAACTAACTATGGCTACACCTTC. The full variable domain, with the rest looked up from reference TRBV30 and TRBJ1-2, is SQTIHQWPATLVQPVGSPLSLECTVEGTSNPNLYWYRQAAGRGLQLLFYSVGIGQISSEVPQNLSASRPQDRQFILSSKKLLLSDSGFYLCAWSAGTGKSRTNYGYTFGSGTRLTVV.

J is TRBJ2-5 and V is TRBV9; 8 positions agree with TRBD2. The CDR3 spans 16 residues. The V gene end was trimmed by 4 bases and the J gene end by 4 bases; junction bases not matched to a gene: 12. Germline V gene lookup returns CDR1 SGDLS and CDR2 YYNGEE. In DNA, the CDR3 is TGTGCCAGCAGCCCGCCTACAGCGGGGGCTTTAGAGACCCAGTACTTC. This codes for CASSPPTAGALETQYF. Full variable domain (missing parts from reference TRBV9 and TRBJ2-5): DSGVTQTPKHLITATGQRVTLRCSPRSGDLSVYWYQQSLDQGLQFLIQYYNGEERAKGNILERFSAQQFPDLHSELNLSSLELGDSALYFCASSPPTAGALETQYFGPGTRLLVL.

At least ten counts were recorded for this clonotype. V and J are TRBV2 and TRBJ1-5; D may be TRBD1 (6 bases). Trimming took off 7 bases at V and 1 base at J, with 11 bases between the two ends. This CDR3 region has 14 residues. CDR1 and CDR2 (germline): SNHLY, FYNNEI. CDR3 DNA: TGTGCCAGCATCGGCAGGGGAAGCAATCAGCCCCAGCATTTT. This translates into CASIGRGSNQPQHF.

This clonotype came up many times. The chain recombines TRBV5-1 with TRBJ2-1; 7 bases line up with TRBD1. The CDR3 sequence is 16 residues long. J was trimmed by 11 bases and V by 0 bases; bases with no gene match: 14. CDR1 is SGHRS, CDR2 YFSETQ, per germline. The CDR3 reads CASSLEAGTELSQQFF. As DNA, the CDR3 is TGCGCCAGCAGCTTGGAAGCCGGGACAGAACTATCCCAGCAGTTCTTC.

The chain joins TRBV19 to TRBJ1-5; TRBD1 might be the D (6 bases). Germline assignment: CDR1 LNHDA and CDR2 SQIVND (reference sequence). The CDR3 runs to 14 residues. Trimming removed 8 bases at V and 4 bases at J, with 15 bases between. CDR3 amino acids: CASSQGNMNQPQHF. CDR3 in DNA: TGTGCCAGTTCACAGGGTAACATGAATCAGCCCCAGCATTTT.

This clonotype occurred a few times. This chain uses TRBV5-4 with TRBJ2-7, with D perhaps TRBD2 (6 bases). In germline, CDR1 is SGHNT, CDR2 YYREEE (reference sequence). The CDR3 length is 14 residues. V shed 4 bases and J shed 5 bases, with 16 bases lying between them. CDR3 bases: TGTGCCAGCAGCCTATTATCGTCGGGGGACGAGCAGTACTTC. This translates into CASSLLSSGDEQYF.

In this sample, this clonotype turned up a few times. The V and J genes are TRBV10-3 and TRBJ2-3; 14 bases agree with TRBD2. This CDR3 contains 16 residues. The V and J ends lost 5 bases and 2 bases, in that order; junction bases with no gene match: 3. Germline V gene sequence: CDR1 ENHRY, CDR2 SYGVKD. The CDR3 is CAISPGLAGDTDTQYF. The CDR3 DNA is TGTGCCATCAGTCCGGGACTAGCGGGGGACACAGATACGCAGTATTTT.

The chain uses TRBV6-2 or TRBV6-3 and TRBJ2-2; possibly TRBD1 or TRBD2 for D (6 bases each). Looked up from germline, CDR1 is MNHEY and CDR2 is SVGEGT. V was cut by 5 bases and J by 4 bases, with 17 bases left in between. The CDR3 runs to 16 residues. CDR3 protein: CASSDPGGLVTGELFF. CDR3 sequence (DNA): TGTGCCAGCAGTGACCCCGGGGGCTTGGTCACCGGGGAGCTGTTTTTT.

The chain carries TRBV18 and TRBJ1-1, with D maybe TRBD1 (5 bases). The CDR3 is 14 residues long. The germline V and J ends were trimmed by 1 base and 5 bases, with 11 bases remaining between them. Germline values: CDR1 KGHSH, CDR2 LQKENI. CDR3 in amino acids: CASSPLGGWTEAFF. Here the CDR3 DNA reads TGTGCCAGCTCACCACTGGGGGGATGGACTGAAGCTTTCTTT.

This clonotype was counted at least ten times. This CDR3 is CASSLDTEFGQGVYEQYF. As DNA, the CDR3 is TGTGCCAGCAGCTTAGATACAGAATTCGGACAGGGGGTCTACGAGCAGTACTTC. The chain carries TRBV11-2 and TRBJ2-7; 10 nucleotides align to TRBD1. CDR1 is SGHAT and CDR2 is FQNNGV in the germline V gene. This CDR3 is 18 amino acids long. V shed 0 bases, J shed 3 bases, and the junction held 11 bases outside the gene matches.

This sequence joins TRBV20-1 and TRBJ1-5; 9 bases line up with TRBD1. Looked up from germline, CDR1 is DFQATT and CDR2 is SNEGSKA (reference sequence). The CDR3 totals 13 residues. The junction had 7 bases not matched to a gene; V was cut back by 6 bases and J by 7 bases. CDR3 coding DNA: TGCAGTGCGTCCACAGGGGGCGGCCAGCCCCAGCATTTT. Protein product: CSASTGGGQPQHF.

This chain links TRBV13 with TRBJ1-1, with no clear D. This CDR3 has 18 residues. V was shortened by 3 bases and J by 0 bases, with 20 bases between the two germline ends. From germline, CDR1 is PRHDT and CDR2 FYEKMQ (reference sequence). This CDR3 is CASSFTTRWWVMNTEAFF. CDR3 DNA sequence: TGTGCCAGCAGCTTTACAACCCGTTGGTGGGTCATGAACACTGAAGCTTTCTTT.

At least ten counts were recorded for this clonotype. V and J are TRBV30 and TRBJ1-1; D uncertain. Germline values: CDR1 GTSNPN, CDR2 SVGIG (reference sequence). The CDR3 contains 11 residues. Trimming removed 4 bases at V and 0 bases at J, with 3 bases between. This CDR3 is CAWTVNTEAFF. CDR3 DNA sequence: TGTGCCTGGACAGTGAACACTGAAGCTTTCTTT.

This clonotype was recorded a few times. A clone one base away is much larger, so this may be a read error. V usage is TRBV12-3 or TRBV12-4 and J usage is TRBJ2-3; D is unclear. The CDR3 totals 13 residues. V gave up 7 bases and J gave up 2 bases, with 10 bases separating them. Here the CDR3 DNA reads TGTGCCAGCATTTTGTTTTTCACAGATACGCAGTATTTT. It is translated as CASILFFTDTQYF.

This chain's CDR3 is CATSSVQGGPQHF. The DNA of the CDR3 is TGTGCCACCAGCAGTGTCCAGGGCGGGCCCCAGCATTTT. The V and J genes are TRBV15 and TRBJ1-5, with a possible D match to TRBD1 (5 bases). This CDR3 region has 13 residues. V was trimmed by 3 bases and J by 9 bases, leaving 12 bases between them. Germline V gives CDR1 LNHNV, CDR2 YYDKDF (reference sequence). Full variable domain (missing parts from reference TRBV15 and TRBJ1-5): DAMVIQNPRYQVTQFGKPVTLSCSQTLNHNVMYWYQQKSSQAPKLLFHYYDKDFNNEADTPDNFQSRRPNTSFCFLDIRSPGLGDTAMYLCATSSVQGGPQHFGDGTRLSIL.

This sequence joins TRBV11-2 and TRBJ2-5, with TRBD1 identical over 9 bases. There are 15 residues in the CDR3. Germline V gives CDR1 SGHAT, CDR2 FQNNGV. V lost 6 bases to trimming and J lost 5 bases; unmatched junction nucleotides: 10. CDR3 in DNA: TGTGCCAGCAGACTCATGACAGGGGGTTTGGAGACCCAGTACTTC. It translates to CASRLMTGGLETQYF.

This clonotype occurred a few times. The chain uses TRBV25-1 and TRBJ1-5, with D hard to call. CDR1 and CDR2 (germline): MGHDK, SYGVNS. Trimming shortened V by 2 bases and J by 6 bases, and 11 bases separated the two germline ends. This CDR3 contains 14 residues. The DNA for the CDR3 is TGTGCCAGCAGTGAACTCGGGGTTGCTCAGCCCCAGCATTTT. It yields the protein CASSELGVAQPQHF.

At least ten counts were recorded for this clonotype. The chain carries TRBV11-1 and TRBJ2-4; possible D gene TRBD1, 5 bases. This CDR3 spans 17 amino acids. Germline V gives CDR1 SGHAT, CDR2 FQDESV (reference sequence). V lost 3 bases and J lost 0, with 15 bases in between. CDR3 region: CASSFGWQGAAKNIQYF. The CDR3 DNA is TGTGCCAGCAGCTTCGGTTGGCAGGGTGCAGCCAAAAACATTCAGTACTTC.